Below are 10 T cell receptor beta chains sequenced from a single sample in a study of blood T cell repertoires in COVID-19. Clones were read by immunoSEQ multiplex PCR, and TCRdb kept only the in-frame ones, dropping some. The repertoire holds roughly 250,000 clones, approximately 83% seen once, with more than 9.5% in the top ten. The sequenced sample was peripheral blood. Receptors originate from a woman aged 80 or over with acute or convalescent COVID-19.

In its sample, this clone was seen a few times. The chain links TRBV19 to TRBJ1-5; D is unclear. CDR1 and CDR2 (germline): LNHDA, SQIVND (reference sequence). Between the trimmed V and J ends, which lost 1 base and 7 bases, there was a span of 14 bases. The CDR3 extends over 15 amino acids. CDR3 DNA: TGTGCCAGTAGTATAGGGCAGGCGAACCGCCAGCCCCAGCATTTT. Amino acid sequence: CASSIGQANRQPQHF.

The chain couples TRBV28 to TRBJ2-5; D ambiguous. Trimming removed 2 bases at V and 5 bases at J, with 9 bases between. Germline-derived CDR1 and CDR2 are MDHEN and SYDVKM. This CDR3 is 13 amino acids long. The CDR3 protein is CASSLAGWETQYF. In nucleotides, the CDR3 is TGTGCCAGCAGTTTAGCCGGGTGGGAGACCCAGTACTTC. The full variable domain, with the rest looked up from reference TRBV28 and TRBJ2-5, is DVKVTQSSRYLVKRTGEKVFLECVQDMDHENMFWYRQDPGLGLRLIYFSYDVKMKEKGDIPEGYSVSREKKERFSLILESASTNQTSMYLCASSLAGWETQYFGPGTRLLVL.

This chain links TRBV3-1 (or the pseudogene TRBV3-2) with TRBJ1-1, with TRBD1 as a possible D gene (5 bases). V was clipped by 6 bases and J by 1 base, with 15 bases between them. The CDR3 extends over 15 amino acids. The germline gives CDR1 LGHDT, CDR2 YNNKEL (reference sequence). The CDR3 DNA is TGTGCCAGCAGGGCCCAGACGGGGGGGAACACTGAAGCTTTCTTT. Protein sequence: CASRAQTGGNTEAFF.

The chain recombines TRBV19 with TRBJ2-5, with 9 nucleotides matching TRBD1. Germline values: CDR1 LNHDA, CDR2 SQIVND (reference sequence). The junction had 5 bases not matched to a gene; V was cut back by 1 base and J by 5 bases. The CDR3 sequence is 15 residues long. CDR3 in amino acids: CASSIGPGQGETQYF. In DNA form, the CDR3 reads TGTGCCAGTAGTATAGGCCCGGGACAGGGCGAGACCCAGTACTTC.

V is TRBV6-5 and J is TRBJ1-5; a weak D match, TRBD1 (6 bases). This CDR3 comprises 13 residues. With 11 bases removed from V and 2 bases from J, the gap between germline ends came to 13 bases. Looked up from germline, CDR1 is MNHEY and CDR2 is SVGAGI. CDR3 residues: CAGRGAGNQPQHF. In DNA form, the CDR3 reads TGTGCCGGGCGGGGGGCCGGCAATCAGCCCCAGCATTTT.

The chain carries TRBV6-5 and TRBJ1-1, with 8 positions matching TRBD1. CDR3 length: 13 residues. CDR1 and CDR2 (germline): MNHEY, SVGAGI. The V and J ends lost 5 bases and 7 bases, in that order; junction bases with no gene match: 6. This CDR3 reads CASSLDREREAFF. CDR3 coding DNA: TGTGCCAGCAGTCTGGACAGGGAGCGTGAAGCTTTCTTT.

A single count supports this clone. V gene TRBV19 combines with J gene TRBJ2-3; 9 nucleotides line up with TRBD2. Germline-derived CDR1 and CDR2 are LNHDA and SQIVND (reference sequence). The trim removed 4 bases at V and 0 bases at J, leaving 8 bases unmatched. CDR3 size: 17 residues. The CDR3 DNA is TGTGCCAGTAGTAGGGCTAGCGGGGCCGCTAGCACAGATACGCAGTATTTT. Translated, it gives CASSRASGAASTDTQYF.

This clone was detected only a few times. V and J are TRBV6-4 and TRBJ1-1, with D possibly TRBD1 on 6 matching bases. The CDR3 length is 13 residues. Trimming stripped 6 bases from V and 0 bases from J, with 8 bases between. Germline lookup yields CDR1 MRHNA and CDR2 SNTAGT. The CDR3 nucleotides read TGTGCCAGCAGGAGGACAGTGAACACTGAAGCTTTCTTT. Its protein product is CASRRTVNTEAFF.

This chain links TRBV28 with TRBJ1-2, with D tentatively TRBD1 (6 bases). This CDR3 contains 15 residues. Deletions cut 5 bases from V and 6 bases from J, with 19 bases between. Germline CDR1 reads MDHEN; CDR2 reads SYDVKM. The CDR3 spells CASSPLRGGIDGYTF. In DNA, the CDR3 is TGTGCCAGCAGTCCCCTGAGGGGGGGCATAGATGGCTACACCTTC.

The table lists this clone with a count of one. This chain links TRBV7-2 with TRBJ2-5, with D maybe TRBD1 (6 bases). With 5 bases removed from V and 2 bases from J, the gap between germline ends came to 15 bases. The length of the CDR3 is 15 residues. CDR1 SGHTA and CDR2 FQGNSA come from the germline V gene. The CDR3 DNA reads TGTGCCAGCAGCCCCTCACAGGGTAGGCAAGAGACCCAGTACTTC. This sequence encodes CASSPSQGRQETQYF.